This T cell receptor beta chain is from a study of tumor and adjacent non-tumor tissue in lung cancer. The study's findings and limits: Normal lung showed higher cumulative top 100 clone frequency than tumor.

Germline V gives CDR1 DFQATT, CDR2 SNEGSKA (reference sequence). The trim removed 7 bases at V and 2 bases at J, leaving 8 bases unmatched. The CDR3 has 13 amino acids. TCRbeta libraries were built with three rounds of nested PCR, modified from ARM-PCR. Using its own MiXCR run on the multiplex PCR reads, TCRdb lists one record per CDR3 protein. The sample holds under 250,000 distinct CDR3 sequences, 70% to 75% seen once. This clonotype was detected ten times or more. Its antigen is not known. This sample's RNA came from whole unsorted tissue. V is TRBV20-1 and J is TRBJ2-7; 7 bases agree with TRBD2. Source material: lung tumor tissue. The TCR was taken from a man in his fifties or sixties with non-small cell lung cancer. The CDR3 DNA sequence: TGCAGTGGGATGGCTAGCGGAACCTACGAGCAGTACTTC. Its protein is CSGMASGTYEQYF.